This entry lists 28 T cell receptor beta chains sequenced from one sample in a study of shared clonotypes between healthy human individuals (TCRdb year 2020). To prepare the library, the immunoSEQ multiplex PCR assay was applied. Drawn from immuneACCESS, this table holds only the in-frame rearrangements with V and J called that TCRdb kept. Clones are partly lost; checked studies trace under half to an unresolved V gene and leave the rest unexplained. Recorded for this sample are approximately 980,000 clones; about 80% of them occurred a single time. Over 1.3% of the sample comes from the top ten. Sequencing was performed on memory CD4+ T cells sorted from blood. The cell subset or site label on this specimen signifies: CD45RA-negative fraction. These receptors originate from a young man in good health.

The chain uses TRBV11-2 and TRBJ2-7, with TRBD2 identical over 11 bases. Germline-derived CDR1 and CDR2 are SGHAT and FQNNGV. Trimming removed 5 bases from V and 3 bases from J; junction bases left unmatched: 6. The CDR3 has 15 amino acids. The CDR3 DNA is TGTGCCAGCAGCAAAGGGACTAGCGGATTCTACGAGCAGTACTTC. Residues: CASSKGTSGFYEQYF. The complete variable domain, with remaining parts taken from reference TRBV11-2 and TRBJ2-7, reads EAGVAQSPRYKIIEKRQSVAFWCNPISGHATLYWYQQILGQGPKLLIQFQNNGVVDDSQLPKDRFSAERLKGVDSTLKIQPAKLEDSAVYLCASSKGTSGFYEQYFGPGTRLTVT.

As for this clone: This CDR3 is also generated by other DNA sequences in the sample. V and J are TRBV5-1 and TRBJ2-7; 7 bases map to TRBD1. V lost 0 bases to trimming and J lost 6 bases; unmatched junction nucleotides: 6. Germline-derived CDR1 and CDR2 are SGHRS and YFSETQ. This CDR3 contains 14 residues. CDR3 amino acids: CASSLGQGVGEQYF. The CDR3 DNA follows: TGCGCCAGCAGCTTGGGACAGGGAGTAGGCGAGCAGTACTTC. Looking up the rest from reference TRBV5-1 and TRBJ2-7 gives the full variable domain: KAGVTQTPRYLIKTRGQQVTLSCSPISGHRSVSWYQQTPGQGLQFLFEYFSETQRNKGNFPGRFSGRQFSNSRSEMNVSTLELGDSALYLCASSLGQGVGEQYFGPGTRLTVT.

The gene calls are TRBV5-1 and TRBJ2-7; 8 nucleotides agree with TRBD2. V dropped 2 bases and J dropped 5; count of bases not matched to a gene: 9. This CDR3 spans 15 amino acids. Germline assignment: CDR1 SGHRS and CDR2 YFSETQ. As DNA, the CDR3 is TGCGCCAGCAGCTTAGCCGGGACTAGTAAGGACGAGCAGTACTTC. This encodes CASSLAGTSKDEQYF.

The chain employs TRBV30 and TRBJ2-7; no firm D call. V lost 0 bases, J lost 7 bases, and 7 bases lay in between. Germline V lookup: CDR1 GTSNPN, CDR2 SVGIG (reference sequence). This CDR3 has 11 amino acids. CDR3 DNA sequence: TGTGCCTGGAGTGTTGACCATGAGCAGTACTTC. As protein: CAWSVDHEQYF. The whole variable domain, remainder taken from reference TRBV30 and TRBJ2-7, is SQTIHQWPATLVQPVGSPLSLECTVEGTSNPNLYWYRQAAGRGLQLLFYSVGIGQISSEVPQNLSASRPQDRQFILSSKKLLLSDSGFYLCAWSVDHEQYFGPGTRLTVT.

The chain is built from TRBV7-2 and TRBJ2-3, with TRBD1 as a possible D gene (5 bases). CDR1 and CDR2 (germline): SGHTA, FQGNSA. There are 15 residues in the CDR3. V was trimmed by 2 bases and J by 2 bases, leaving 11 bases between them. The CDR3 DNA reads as TGTGCCAGCAGCTTATTAGGACATTCCACAGATACGCAGTATTTT. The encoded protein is CASSLLGHSTDTQYF.

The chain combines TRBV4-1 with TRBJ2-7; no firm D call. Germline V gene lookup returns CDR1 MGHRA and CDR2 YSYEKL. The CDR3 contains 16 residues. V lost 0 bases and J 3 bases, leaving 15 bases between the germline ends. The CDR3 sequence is CASSQETVLDLYEQYF. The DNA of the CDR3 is TGCGCCAGCAGCCAAGAGACGGTCTTGGACCTCTACGAGCAGTACTTC.

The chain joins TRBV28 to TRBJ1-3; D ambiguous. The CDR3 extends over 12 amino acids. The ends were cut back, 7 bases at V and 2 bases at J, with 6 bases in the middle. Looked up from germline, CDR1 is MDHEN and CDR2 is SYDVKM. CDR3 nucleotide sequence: TGTGCCAGCACGTCCCCTGGAAACACCATATATTTT. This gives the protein CASTSPGNTIYF.

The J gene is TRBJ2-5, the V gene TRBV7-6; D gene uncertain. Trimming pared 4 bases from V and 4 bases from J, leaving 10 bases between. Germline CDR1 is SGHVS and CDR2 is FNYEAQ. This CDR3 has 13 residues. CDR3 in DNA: TGTGCCAGCAGCTCTGGTCGGCGAGAGACCCAGTACTTC. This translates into CASSSGRRETQYF.

The CDR3 protein is CASSPGGSSGQFHEQYF. The CDR3 coding sequence is TGCGCCAGCAGCCCGGGGGGGTCTAGCGGGCAATTCCACGAGCAGTACTTC. The J gene is TRBJ2-7, the V gene TRBV5-1; TRBD2 aligns across 8 bases. Trimming cost V 4 bases and J 5 bases; bases outside gene matches: 17. CDR3 length: 17 amino acids. Germline CDR1 is SGHRS and CDR2 is YFSETQ.

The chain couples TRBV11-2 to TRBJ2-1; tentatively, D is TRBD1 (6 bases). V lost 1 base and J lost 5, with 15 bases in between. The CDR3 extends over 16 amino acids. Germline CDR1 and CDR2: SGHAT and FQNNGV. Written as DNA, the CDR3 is TGTGCCAGCAGCTTAGCGGGCAGGGGTAGCCACAATGAGCAGTTCTTC. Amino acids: CASSLAGRGSHNEQFF.

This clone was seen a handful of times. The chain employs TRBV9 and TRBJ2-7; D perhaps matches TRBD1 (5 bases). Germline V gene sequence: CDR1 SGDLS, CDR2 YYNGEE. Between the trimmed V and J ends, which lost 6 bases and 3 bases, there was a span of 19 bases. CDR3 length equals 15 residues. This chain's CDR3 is CASTLGQGSGYEQYF. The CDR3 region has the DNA TGTGCCAGCACCCTAGGGCAGGGATCCGGCTACGAGCAGTACTTC.

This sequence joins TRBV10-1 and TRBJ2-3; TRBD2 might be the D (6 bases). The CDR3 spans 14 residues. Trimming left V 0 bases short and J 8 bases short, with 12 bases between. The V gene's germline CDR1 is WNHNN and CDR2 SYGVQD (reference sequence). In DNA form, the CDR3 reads TGCGCCAGCAGTGAGTCCAGCGGGCAAGTTACGCAGTATTTT. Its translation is CASSESSGQVTQYF.

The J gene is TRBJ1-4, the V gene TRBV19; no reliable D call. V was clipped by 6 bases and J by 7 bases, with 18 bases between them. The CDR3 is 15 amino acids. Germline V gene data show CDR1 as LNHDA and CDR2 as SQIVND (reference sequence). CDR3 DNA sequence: TGTGCCAGTAGCGAAGCGACACGTCGGGCTGAAAAACTGTTTTTT. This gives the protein CASSEATRRAEKLFF.

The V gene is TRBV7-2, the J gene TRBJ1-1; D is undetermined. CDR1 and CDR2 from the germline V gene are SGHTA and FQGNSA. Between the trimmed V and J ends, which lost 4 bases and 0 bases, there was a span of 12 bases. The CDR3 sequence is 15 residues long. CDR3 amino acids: CASSSTELMNTEAFF. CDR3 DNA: TGTGCCAGCAGCTCTACAGAACTGATGAACACTGAAGCTTTCTTT. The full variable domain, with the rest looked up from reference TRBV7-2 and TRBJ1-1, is GAGVSQSPSNKVTEKGKDVELRCDPISGHTALYWYRQSLGQGLEFLIYFQGNSAPDKSGLPSDRFSAERTGGSVSTLTIQRTQQEDSAVYLCASSSTELMNTEAFFGQGTRLTVV.

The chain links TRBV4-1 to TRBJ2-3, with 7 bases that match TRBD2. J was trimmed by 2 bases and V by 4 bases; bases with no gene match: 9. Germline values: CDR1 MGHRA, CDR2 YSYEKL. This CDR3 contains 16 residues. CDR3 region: CASSPGLGVSTDTQYF. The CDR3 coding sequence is TGCGCCAGCAGCCCCGGACTAGGAGTGTCCACAGATACGCAGTATTTT.

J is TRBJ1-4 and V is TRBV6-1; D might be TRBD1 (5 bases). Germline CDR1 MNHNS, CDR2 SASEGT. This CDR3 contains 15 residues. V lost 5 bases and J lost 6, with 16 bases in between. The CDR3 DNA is TGTGCCAGCAGTAGGGGTCGGGCTAGCGATGAAAAACTGTTTTTT. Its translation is CASSRGRASDEKLFF.

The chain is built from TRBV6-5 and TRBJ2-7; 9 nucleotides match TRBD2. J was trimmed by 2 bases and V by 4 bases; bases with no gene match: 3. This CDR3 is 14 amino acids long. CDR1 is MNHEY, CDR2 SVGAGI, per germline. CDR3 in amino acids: CASSSGLAPYEQYF. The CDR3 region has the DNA TGTGCCAGCAGTTCCGGACTAGCGCCCTACGAGCAGTACTTC.

DNA for the CDR3: TGTGCCAGCAGTACAGGGTTAAGAGGGGCCAACGTCCTGACTTTC. Translated: CASSTGLRGANVLTF. This chain uses TRBV6-6 with TRBJ2-6; weak D call: TRBD1 (6 bases). This CDR3 has 15 residues. Looked up from germline, CDR1 is MNHNY and CDR2 is SVGAGI (reference sequence). V lost 5 bases, J lost 4 bases, and 12 bases lay in between.

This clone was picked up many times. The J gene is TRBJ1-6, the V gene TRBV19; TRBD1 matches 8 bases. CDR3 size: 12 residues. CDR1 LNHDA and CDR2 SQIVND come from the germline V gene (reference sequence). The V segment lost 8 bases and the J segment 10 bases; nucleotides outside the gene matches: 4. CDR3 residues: CASRTGQSPLHF. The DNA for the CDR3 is TGTGCCAGTCGGACAGGGCAGTCACCCCTCCACTTT.

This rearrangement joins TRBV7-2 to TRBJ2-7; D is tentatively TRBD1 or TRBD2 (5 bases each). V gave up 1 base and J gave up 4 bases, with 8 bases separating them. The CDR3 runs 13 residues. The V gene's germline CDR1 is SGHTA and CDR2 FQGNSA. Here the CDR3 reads CASSLEWGYEQYF. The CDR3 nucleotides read TGTGCCAGCAGCTTAGAGTGGGGGTACGAGCAGTACTTC.

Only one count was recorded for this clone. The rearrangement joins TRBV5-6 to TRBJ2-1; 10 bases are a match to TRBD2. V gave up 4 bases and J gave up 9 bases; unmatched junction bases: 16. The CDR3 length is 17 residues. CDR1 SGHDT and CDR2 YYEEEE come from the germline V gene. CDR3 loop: CASSLRMASGGIGEQFF. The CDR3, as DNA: TGTGCCAGCAGCCTGAGGATGGCTAGCGGGGGAATTGGTGAGCAGTTCTTC.

CDR3 loop: CASSEGAGTQYF. The CDR3 bases are TGTGCCAGCAGTGAAGGTGCAGGTACGCAGTATTTT. This chain joins TRBV6-1 and TRBJ2-3; no clear D. The CDR3 extends over 12 amino acids. CDR1 and CDR2 (germline): MNHNS, SASEGT. Deletions cut 1 base from V and 8 bases from J, with 7 bases between.

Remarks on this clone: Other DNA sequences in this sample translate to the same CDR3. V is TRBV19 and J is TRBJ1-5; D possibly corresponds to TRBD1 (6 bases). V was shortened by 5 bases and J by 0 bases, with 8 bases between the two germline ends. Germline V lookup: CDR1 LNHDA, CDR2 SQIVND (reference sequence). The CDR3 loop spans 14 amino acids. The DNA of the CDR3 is TGTGCCAGTAGTCAACAGGGTAGCAATCAGCCCCAGCATTTT. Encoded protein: CASSQQGSNQPQHF.

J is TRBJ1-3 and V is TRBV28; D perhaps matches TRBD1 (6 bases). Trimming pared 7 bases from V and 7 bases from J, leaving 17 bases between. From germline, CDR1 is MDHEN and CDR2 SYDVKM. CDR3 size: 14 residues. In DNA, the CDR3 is TGTGCCAGCAACCTGCAGGGGCCTCGTAACACCATATATTTT. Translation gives CASNLQGPRNTIYF.

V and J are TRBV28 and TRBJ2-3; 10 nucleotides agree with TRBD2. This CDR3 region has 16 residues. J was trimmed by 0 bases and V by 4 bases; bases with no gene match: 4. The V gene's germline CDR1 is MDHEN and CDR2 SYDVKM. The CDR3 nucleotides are TGTGCCAGCAGTTCCGCTAGCGGGGGTAGCACAGATACGCAGTATTTT. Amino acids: CASSSASGGSTDTQYF. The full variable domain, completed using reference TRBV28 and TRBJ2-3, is DVKVTQSSRYLVKRTGEKVFLECVQDMDHENMFWYRQDPGLGLRLIYFSYDVKMKEKGDIPEGYSVSREKKERFSLILESASTNQTSMYLCASSSASGGSTDTQYFGPGTRLTVL.

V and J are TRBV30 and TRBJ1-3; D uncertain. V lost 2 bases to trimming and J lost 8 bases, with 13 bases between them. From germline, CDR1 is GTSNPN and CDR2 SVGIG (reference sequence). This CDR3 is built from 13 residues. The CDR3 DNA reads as TGTGCCTGGAGTACCTCATTAGAGTACACCATATATTTT. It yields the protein CAWSTSLEYTIYF. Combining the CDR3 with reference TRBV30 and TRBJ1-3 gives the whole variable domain SQTIHQWPATLVQPVGSPLSLECTVEGTSNPNLYWYRQAAGRGLQLLFYSVGIGQISSEVPQNLSASRPQDRQFILSSKKLLLSDSGFYLCAWSTSLEYTIYFGEGSWLTVV.

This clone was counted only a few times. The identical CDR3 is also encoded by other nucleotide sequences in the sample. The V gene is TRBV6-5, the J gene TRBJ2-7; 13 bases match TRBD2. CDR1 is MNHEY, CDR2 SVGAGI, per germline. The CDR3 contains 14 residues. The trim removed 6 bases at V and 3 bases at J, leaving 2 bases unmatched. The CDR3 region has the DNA TGTGCCAGCAGCCGACTAGCGGGGGGCTACGAGCAGTACTTC. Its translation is CASSRLAGGYEQYF.

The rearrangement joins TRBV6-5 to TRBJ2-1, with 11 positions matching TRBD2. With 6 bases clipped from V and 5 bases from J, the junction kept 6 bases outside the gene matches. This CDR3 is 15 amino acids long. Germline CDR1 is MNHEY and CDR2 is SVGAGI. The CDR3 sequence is CASRLIAGGNNEQFF. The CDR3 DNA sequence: TGTGCCAGCAGATTAATAGCGGGGGGGAACAATGAGCAGTTCTTC.